These T cell receptor beta chains were read from a single sample in a study of Ad26.COV2.S vaccination and SARS-CoV-2 variants. Sequencing used immunoSEQ multiplex PCR; TCRdb keeps in-frame clones, though not all of them. The table records about 350,000 clones, roughly 90% of them present only once. The starting material was peripheral blood, obtained in a trial of Ad26.COV2.S vaccine versus placebo. All receptors derive from a person between 18 and 59 years old who received the Ad26.COV2.S COVID-19 vaccine or a placebo. Both conserved end residues are part of each CDR3. Each record gives: J gene, D gene, clone size, V gene, CDR3 protein, CDR3 DNA. A D gene is named only where the DNA matches it firmly. Rows give clone size only sometimes, using once, few, many, or a class for an expanded clone.

j_call: TRBJ1-1; d_call: TRBD1; clone_size: -; v_call: TRBV6-2/TRBV6-3; cdr3_aa: CASSYSAGGMNTEAFF; cdr3_nt: TGTGCCAGCAGTTACTCAGCAGGGGGAATGAACACTGAAGCTTTCTTT
j_call: TRBJ2-2; d_call: TRBD2; clone_size: -; v_call: TRBV4-3; cdr3_aa: CASSHTSGGAVGELFF; cdr3_nt: TGCGCCAGCAGCCATACTAGCGGGGGGGCAGTCGGGGAGCTGTTTTTT
j_call: TRBJ1-2; d_call: -; clone_size: -; v_call: TRBV9; cdr3_aa: CASSVALGSWGSSNYGYTF; cdr3_nt: TGTGCCAGCAGCGTAGCGTTGGGCTCCTGGGGCAGCTCTAACTATGGCTACACCTTC
j_call: TRBJ2-3; d_call: -; clone_size: -; v_call: TRBV30; cdr3_aa: CAWRHGVTDTQYF; cdr3_nt: TGTGCCTGGAGACATGGGGTGACAGATACGCAGTATTTT
j_call: TRBJ2-3; d_call: -; clone_size: -; v_call: TRBV30; cdr3_aa: CASTQNGRDTQYF; cdr3_nt: TGTGCATCGACACAGAACGGTAGAGATACGCAGTATTTT
j_call: TRBJ1-2; d_call: -; clone_size: -; v_call: TRBV29-1; cdr3_aa: CSVEAKEQGIGYTF; cdr3_nt: TGCAGCGTTGAAGCCAAAGAACAGGGTATCGGCTACACCTTC
j_call: TRBJ1-1; d_call: -; clone_size: -; v_call: TRBV5-6; cdr3_aa: CASGFYGGSRAEAFF; cdr3_nt: TGTGCCAGCGGGTTTTACGGGGGGAGTCGGGCTGAAGCTTTCTTT
j_call: TRBJ1-2; d_call: -; clone_size: -; v_call: TRBV19; cdr3_aa: CASRDYQWVDYGYTF; cdr3_nt: TGTGCCAGTAGAGATTACCAGTGGGTGGACTATGGCTACACCTTC
j_call: TRBJ2-5; d_call: -; clone_size: once; v_call: TRBV29-1; cdr3_aa: CSVERARYRETQYF; cdr3_nt: TGCAGCGTTGAAAGGGCGCGCTATCGGGAGACCCAGTACTTC
j_call: TRBJ2-2; d_call: TRBD2; clone_size: -; v_call: TRBV9; cdr3_aa: CASSVEAGGPGELFF; cdr3_nt: TGTGCCAGCAGCGTAGAGGCGGGAGGCCCCGGGGAGCTGTTTTTT
j_call: TRBJ1-2; d_call: -; clone_size: -; v_call: TRBV6-5; cdr3_aa: CASSYIGGTRGYTF; cdr3_nt: TGTGCCAGCAGTTATATAGGTGGGACCCGGGGCTACACCTTC